This record looks at one T cell receptor beta chain sequence and its context. The antigen is undetermined. The sample originates from a study of cytomegalovirus exposure and HLA in healthy donors. Whole-study results and caveats: In vitro, a few CMV-associated chains proved specific for CMV antigens. The TCR clusters that emerged in the first cohort tended, a later analysis found, to co-occur in the approximately 120 validation repertoires. Investigators reported some 150 TCR beta chains as tied to cytomegalovirus.

This CDR3 has 17 residues. The germline gives CDR1 GTSNPN, CDR2 SVGIG (reference sequence). The data were produced by immunoSEQ multiplex PCR, yet TCRdb's version contains in-frame clones alone and is incomplete. Of over 200,000 clones listed, around four fifths were seen once; the top ten hold around 15%. The sample taken for sequencing was PBMCs. The sequence came from a woman aged 25 to 45 in good health and CMV-seropositive. The V call is TRBV30, the J call TRBJ2-6, with 7 bases lining up with TRBD1. CDR3 bases: TGTGCACGAGGGACAGCCTCTCTTGTGGCTGGGGCCAACGTCCTGACTTTC. This codes for CARGTASLVAGANVLTF.